These 9 T cell receptor beta chains were all obtained from the same sample, sequenced in a study of blood T cell repertoires in COVID-19. Using immunoSEQ multiplex PCR, the repertoire was profiled, and TCRdb retains in-frame clones only, with some absent. The sample comprises some 510,000 clones, over 75% of which are singletons, and 1.8% rests with the top ten. The material sequenced was PBMCs or T cells enriched from blood (not recorded which). The receptors were sampled from a woman aged 35 to 49 who had recovered from COVID-19.

The DNA of the CDR3 is TGTGCCAGCGGACAGGGGTCAACTGAAGCTTTCTTT. This encodes CASGQGSTEAFF. The rearrangement uses TRBV25-1 and TRBJ1-1; 9 bases fit TRBD1. Trimming at V came to 8 bases and at J to 5 bases, leaving 3 bases not matched to a gene. The germline gives CDR1 MGHDK, CDR2 SYGVNS. The CDR3 length is 12 residues.

The rearrangement joins TRBV12-3 or TRBV12-4 to TRBJ2-5; the D is unclear. The V end was cut by 0 bases, the J end by 7 bases, with 9 bases between. This CDR3 contains 13 residues. CDR3 sequence reads: CASSLATRGTQYF. In DNA, the CDR3 is TGTGCCAGCAGTTTAGCAACCCGAGGGACCCAGTACTTC.

This clone was seen a few times. This rearrangement joins TRBV7-9 to TRBJ2-3; the D gene is possibly TRBD1 (5 bases). The CDR3 is made up of 13 amino acids. Germline CDR1 reads SEHNR; CDR2 reads FQNEAQ (reference sequence). The ends were cut back, 4 bases at V and 3 bases at J, with 8 bases in the middle. The CDR3 sequence: CASSSRQTDTQYF. DNA of the CDR3: TGTGCCAGCAGCTCCCGACAGACAGATACGCAGTATTTT.

The gene calls are TRBV27 and TRBJ2-2; a possible D gene is TRBD2 (5 bases). Deletions cut 0 bases from V and 0 bases from J, with 8 bases between. Germline V CDR1 and CDR2: MNHEY, SMNVEV (reference sequence). CDR3 length: 16 amino acids. The CDR3 region is CASSLSAGTNTGELFF. Written as DNA, the CDR3 is TGTGCCAGCAGTTTATCGGCGGGTACGAACACCGGGGAGCTGTTTTTT.

The chain joins TRBV4-1 to TRBJ2-7; 8 nucleotides agree with TRBD1. The CDR3 is 15 amino acids. V was pared by 1 base and J by 2 bases, with 4 bases of the junction left unmatched. Germline-derived CDR1 and CDR2 are MGHRA and YSYEKL. CDR3 sequence reads: CASSQGPGQAYEQYF. CDR3 nucleotides: TGCGCCAGCAGCCAAGGTCCGGGACAGGCCTACGAGCAGTACTTC.

V is TRBV27 and J is TRBJ2-7; TRBD1 is a possible D gene (5 bases). Germline CDR1 reads MNHEY; CDR2 reads SMNVEV (reference sequence). Between the trimmed V and J ends, which lost 2 bases and 3 bases, there was a span of 17 bases. The CDR3 runs 16 residues. CDR3 DNA: TGTGCCAGCAGTTTAACTCCTTCTGGGGCTTTCTACGAGCAGTACTTC. Protein: CASSLTPSGAFYEQYF.

V and J are TRBV19 and TRBJ1-5; D gene unclear. CDR1 is LNHDA, CDR2 SQIVND, per germline (reference sequence). V was pared by 4 bases and J by 0 bases, with 10 bases between. The CDR3 is 15 residues long. In DNA form, the CDR3 reads TGTGCCAGTAGTAGGCTAGCGTATAGCAATCAGCCCCAGCATTTT. Translating gives CASSRLAYSNQPQHF. The full variable domain, completed using reference TRBV19 and TRBJ1-5, is DGGITQSPKYLFRKEGQNVTLSCEQNLNHDAMYWYRQDPGQGLRLIYYSQIVNDFQKGDIAEGYSVSREKKESFPLTVTSAQKNPTAFYLCASSRLAYSNQPQHFGDGTRLSIL.

This clone appeared a few times. The chain uses TRBV27 and TRBJ1-1; the match to TRBD1 covers 11 bases. CDR3 length: 16 amino acids. The ends lost 6 bases at V and 0 bases at J; junction bases unmatched: 6. In germline, CDR1 is MNHEY, CDR2 SMNVEV (reference sequence). The DNA for the CDR3 is TGTGCCAGCAGACGAGGACAGGGGGCGTTGAACACTGAAGCTTTCTTT. Protein sequence: CASRRGQGALNTEAFF.

The count of this clone is one. This sequence joins TRBV5-6 and TRBJ1-5; 11 bases map to TRBD1. CDR1 SGHDT and CDR2 YYEEEE come from the germline V gene. The CDR3 runs to 16 residues. J gave up 4 bases and V 0 bases, and 3 bases lay outside the gene matches. CDR3 nucleotides: TGTGCCAGCAGCTTGGCGGACAGGGGGCCGAATCAGCCCCAGCATTTT. This translates into CASSLADRGPNQPQHF.